This T cell receptor (beta chain) was captured in a study of beta chain features in type 1 diabetes. This clone has more than one count but fewer than ten. The study reverse transcribed the entire isolated RNA, so it sequenced expressed TCRB transcripts. The average read count of naive, central memory and regulatory T cell samples was about 3.57 million. Clones were sequenced by immunoSEQ multiplex PCR, and TCRdb holds only the in-frame ones, with some missing. This repertoire shows about 140,000 clones, around 7% found once; its top ten account for roughly 1.4%. This CDR3 contains 15 residues. V lost 3 bases, J lost 2 bases, and 5 bases stayed unmatched. The germline gives CDR1 LNHDA, CDR2 SQIVND (reference sequence).

The sequenced sample consisted of central memory CD4+ T cells from blood. This clonotype originated in a woman between 25 and 40 years old in good health. The rearrangement links TRBV19 to TRBJ2-3; 7 bases match TRBD2. The CDR3: CASSMASGITDTQYF. CDR3 bases: TGTGCCAGTAGTATGGCTAGCGGAATCACAGATACGCAGTATTTT. Full variable domain (rest looked up from reference TRBV19 and TRBJ2-3): DGGITQSPKYLFRKEGQNVTLSCEQNLNHDAMYWYRQDPGQGLRLIYYSQIVNDFQKGDIAEGYSVSREKKESFPLTVTSAQKNPTAFYLCASSMASGITDTQYFGPGTRLTVL.